The source of this TCR beta chain is a study of cytomegalovirus exposure and HLA in healthy donors. General study findings and limits: A further, later analysis showed that HLA-associated TCR beta chains (compared with equally common others) were more clonally expanded. Later analysis placed DRB1 highest and HLA-C lowest in TCR association rates, which differed by HLA locus. Associated with cytomegalovirus, according to the listing, were around 160 TCR beta chains.

Points on this clone: Its specificity is not known.

V was pared by 2 bases and J by 2 bases, with 4 bases of the junction left unmatched. The CDR3 length is 16 residues. Germline V gene data show CDR1 as MNHEY and CDR2 as SMNVEV (reference sequence). Primers for the PCR totalled 60 Vbeta and 13 Jbeta. Sequencing used immunoSEQ multiplex PCR; TCRdb keeps in-frame clones, though not all of them. The sample records under 200,000 clones, approximately 85% being singletons. The V call is TRBV27, the J call TRBJ2-1; the match to TRBD1 covers 9 bases. The sequence was obtained from a woman aged 50 to 60 in good health and CMV-seronegative. The sample consisted of PBMCs. The CDR3 nucleotides are TGTGCCAGCAGTTTACCACAGGGGGCTCCCTACAATGAGCAGTTCTTC. Protein product: CASSLPQGAPYNEQFF.